A selection of T cell receptor beta chains follows, all from one sample in a study of shared clonotypes between healthy human individuals. The table came from immunoSEQ multiplex PCR; TCRdb's copy has only in-frame clones and leaves some out. The top ten hold under 2% of the sample, which has approximately 2,200,000 clones, roughly 91% seen once. Sequences were obtained from naive CD8+ T cells from PBMCs. The receptor source for this set is a man aged 18-30 years in good health. Some clones in this sample may be carry-over from other donors' samples. CDR3s include the opening cysteine and the closing phenylalanine or tryptophan.

j_gene,v_gene,CDR3aa
TRBJ2-1,TRBV9,CASSVGVVANYNEQFF
TRBJ2-7,TRBV7-8,CASSFRGAYEQYF
TRBJ1-1,TRBV4-1,CASSQSSVGADTEAFF
TRBJ2-7,TRBV27,CASRTTGRLAEQYF
TRBJ2-7,TRBV4-1,CASSPEASGPLEQYF
TRBJ1-2,TRBV7-9,CASSSPGLSNYGYTF
TRBJ2-1,TRBV11-2,CASSSDGLAGVREQFF
TRBJ2-3,TRBV9,CASRPSGTSTDTQYF
TRBJ2-1,TRBV5-6,CASTLGGSYNEQFF
TRBJ2-7,TRBV10-3,CAISGEWSYEQYF
TRBJ1-2,TRBV5-1,CASSSDRGAADYGYTF
TRBJ2-3,TRBV6-5,CASQQTDTQYF
TRBJ2-7,TRBV5-6,CASSLSALSYEQYF
TRBJ2-1,TRBV10-2,CASSERGLSNEQFF
TRBJ2-2,TRBV6-1,CASAQGAGELFF
TRBJ2-2,TRBV19,CASSQRGVLTGELFF
TRBJ2-1,TRBV29-1,CSVVWWDPRSSYNEQFF
TRBJ2-7,TRBV27,CASSFGAGPYEQYF
TRBJ1-2,TRBV2,CASRAVTGTYGYTF
TRBJ2-7,TRBV11-2,CASSYSSGSYEQYF
TRBJ1-5,TRBV11-2,CASSSSTGPGQPQHF
TRBJ2-5,TRBV11-2,CASSPGREETQYF
TRBJ2-3,TRBV27,CASSRGLRDTQYF
TRBJ2-7,TRBV4-3,CASSLGTGQTYEQYF
TRBJ2-3,TRBV2,CASSEAAGQIDTQYF
TRBJ1-5,TRBV28,CASSLLSIPRSGPTRGQPQHF
TRBJ2-1,TRBV11-3,CASSHGRPTYNEQFF
TRBJ2-7,TRBV5-1,CASSSWTGETYEQYF
TRBJ2-1,TRBV27,CASSPTGSFVNEQFF
TRBJ2-3,TRBV4-2,CASSSTTDTQYF
TRBJ1-5,TRBV28,CASSLRDQPQHF
TRBJ2-2,TRBV27,CASSLGTGYSGELFF
TRBJ2-7,TRBV6-1,CASRGQGHSFYEQYF
TRBJ2-7,TRBV6-1,CASSEFGRRYEQYF
TRBJ2-1,TRBV19,CASSIIGDPNNEQFF
TRBJ2-1,TRBV9,CASSVYSALAGGRGFNEQFF
TRBJ2-3,TRBV2,CASKQPPATDTQYF
TRBJ2-6,TRBV7-9,CASSPRQGASGANVLTF
TRBJ1-1,TRBV28,CASSLSVGAMETEAFF
TRBJ1-2,TRBV10-3,CAISGSGQGAHGYTF
TRBJ2-7,TRBV6-5,CASSYTEGSSYEQYF
TRBJ2-7,TRBV27,CASSMPGLAYEQYF
TRBJ2-7,TRBV14,CASSQSQGWYEQYF
TRBJ1-5,TRBV7-9,CASSLALQPQHF
TRBJ1-1,TRBV6-4,CASRAGNTEAFF
TRBJ1-1,TRBV27,CASSLGPRGNTEAFF
TRBJ1-2,TRBV25-1,CASSSSQERAGWAYGYTF
TRBJ2-2,TRBV19,CASSIGPRGGELFF
TRBJ2-1,TRBV2,CASSDYRGLNEQFF
TRBJ2-2,TRBV5-1,CASSVDRGNTGELFF
TRBJ2-4,TRBV15,CATSSSGEGAKNIQYF
TRBJ2-2,TRBV7-8,CASSLAAGAGELFF
TRBJ2-5,TRBV10-3,CAISGILAGVNETQYF
TRBJ2-7,TRBV7-9,CASSSGGLAYEQYF
TRBJ2-7,TRBV18,CASWGLAGVSGVFYEQYF
TRBJ2-7,TRBV6-1,CASSEGRLAAYEQYF
TRBJ2-5,TRBV9,CASSGLAGGIETQYF
TRBJ1-2,TRBV6-5,CASSYSGLTNYGYTF